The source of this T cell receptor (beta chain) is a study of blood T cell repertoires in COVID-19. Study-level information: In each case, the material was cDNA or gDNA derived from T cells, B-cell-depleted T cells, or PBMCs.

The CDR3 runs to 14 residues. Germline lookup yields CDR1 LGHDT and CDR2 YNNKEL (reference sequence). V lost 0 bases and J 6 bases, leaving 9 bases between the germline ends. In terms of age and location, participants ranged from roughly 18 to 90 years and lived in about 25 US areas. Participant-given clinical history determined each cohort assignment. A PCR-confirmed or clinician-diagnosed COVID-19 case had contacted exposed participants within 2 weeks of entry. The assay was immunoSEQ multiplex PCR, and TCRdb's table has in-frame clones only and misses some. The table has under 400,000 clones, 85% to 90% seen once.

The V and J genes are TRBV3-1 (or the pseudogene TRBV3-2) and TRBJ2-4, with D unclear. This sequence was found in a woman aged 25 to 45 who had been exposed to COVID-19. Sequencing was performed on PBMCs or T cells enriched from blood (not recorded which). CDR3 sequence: CASSQDARINIQYF. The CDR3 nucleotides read TGTGCCAGCAGCCAAGACGCTAGAATAAACATTCAGTACTTC.